This TCR beta chain was captured by sequencing in a study of identical twins. A universal primer site was created by template switching, with the cDNA bearing unique molecular identifiers. TCRdb reprocessed the 5' RACE reads via MiXCR and lists one record per CDR3 protein. The sample yields under 900,000 distinct CDR3 sequences, 10% to 15% seen once. This clonotype was seen more than once but under ten times. These same records also appear under a second study, on yellow fever vaccine responses in identical twins. That investigation notes: Twins' vaccine T cell response reportedly seemed partly convergent, partly personalized.

Sequenced input: PBMCs. The TCR originated in a woman aged 18-29 years in good health.

CDR3 bases: TGCGCCAGCAGTGAGGAAGCATACAACACCGGGGAGCTGTTTTTT. Encoded protein: CASSEEAYNTGELFF. This chain uses TRBV10-2 with TRBJ2-2, with D uncertain. Trimming stripped 2 bases from V and 2 bases from J, with 9 bases between. CDR1 WSHSY and CDR2 SAAADI come from the germline V gene. CDR3 length: 15 amino acids.